A selection of T cell receptor beta chains follows, all from one sample in a study of blood T cell repertoires in COVID-19. Clones were sequenced by immunoSEQ multiplex PCR, and TCRdb holds only the in-frame ones, with some missing. Of about 200,000 clones in the sample, around 84% are singletons; the top ten hold around 9.5%. Sequencing was performed on peripheral blood. These receptors were collected from a man aged 50-60 years with active or convalescent COVID-19. CDR3s include the opening cysteine and the closing phenylalanine or tryptophan. D genes are given only for firm matches.

d_call,v_call,j_call,cdr3_aa
TRBD1,TRBV18,TRBJ1-2,CASSAGQGPSGYTF
.,TRBV6-2/TRBV6-3,TRBJ2-2,CASSFSFATGELFF
.,TRBV10-3,TRBJ1-1,CAISESRHLNTEAFF
TRBD1,TRBV11-2,TRBJ2-7,CASSPSTGGLGQYF
TRBD1,TRBV28,TRBJ1-1,CASSSPSGTGGTEAFF
.,TRBV27,TRBJ1-5,CASRASTGFQPQHF
.,TRBV5-6,TRBJ2-2,CASSLNRWNTGELFF
.,TRBV6-5,TRBJ1-2,CASSYQGYGYTF
.,TRBV4-3,TRBJ2-7,CASSRVFYEQYF
.,TRBV28,TRBJ1-1,CASVLQQNTEAFF
.,TRBV15,TRBJ1-5,CATSRSNRDMRNQPQHF
.,TRBV2,TRBJ2-7,CASSAGRPRGSYEQYF
TRBD1,TRBV7-8,TRBJ1-3,CASSPDRISGNTIYF
TRBD2,TRBV5-4,TRBJ2-4,CASSKEGRVDIQYF
.,TRBV18,TRBJ1-4,CASSVTGVNEKLFF
TRBD1,TRBV28,TRBJ1-5,CASSPRRGQNNQPQHF
TRBD1,TRBV5-6,TRBJ2-7,CASSGPGQGSEQYF
TRBD2,TRBV13,TRBJ2-2,CASRRTSGNTGELFF
TRBD2,TRBV4-2,TRBJ2-1,CASSQERGGSEQFF
.,TRBV5-4,TRBJ2-3,CASSPQGDHTDTQYF
.,TRBV5-1,TRBJ2-1,CASSRTGNEQFF
TRBD1,TRBV5-6,TRBJ1-2,CASSSLPGQGVYGYTF
TRBD1,TRBV3-1/TRBV3-2,TRBJ1-6,CASSYRGYDSPLHF
TRBD2,TRBV27,TRBJ2-7,CASSLSGSYEQYF
TRBD1,TRBV7-8,TRBJ1-5,CASSLDRTGFGNQPQHF
.,TRBV29-1,TRBJ2-2,CSVEIQGRTGELFF
.,TRBV18,TRBJ1-4,CASSENSGAEKLFF
.,TRBV29-1,TRBJ1-1,CSVVGLGHHTEAFF
.,TRBV3-1/TRBV3-2,TRBJ2-5,CASSHTQGQETQYF
.,TRBV4-3,TRBJ2-1,CASSQVVRSEQFF
.,TRBV5-4,TRBJ1-5,CASSFGGGQPQHF
.,TRBV5-1,TRBJ1-1,CASSGGQTNTEAFF
.,TRBV13,TRBJ2-7,CASSLGLGGAEQYF
TRBD1,TRBV19,TRBJ2-1,CATTDRGLDSYNEQFF
TRBD2,TRBV28,TRBJ2-1,CASASGGAYNEQFF
TRBD1,TRBV6-2/TRBV6-3,TRBJ1-5,CASSNPDRVIGSQHF
.,TRBV29-1,TRBJ1-1,CSVDSRGDEAFF
.,TRBV5-5,TRBJ1-1,CASSFWLNTEAFF
TRBD1,TRBV24-1,TRBJ2-7,CATSDRTGVGEQYF
.,TRBV6-8,TRBJ1-1,CASSPKSIPEAFF
.,TRBV3-1/TRBV3-2,TRBJ2-5,CASSQEVGSPETQYF
.,TRBV5-1,TRBJ2-3,CASSLGAGPRTDTQYF
.,TRBV2,TRBJ2-2,CASSELGPGELFF
TRBD1,TRBV6-2/TRBV6-3,TRBJ2-7,CASSRVQGVHEQYF
TRBD1,TRBV11-2,TRBJ1-1,CASFSKSDRGRGTEAFF
.,TRBV27,TRBJ2-1,CASSFSLAAPYNEQFF
.,TRBV7-9,TRBJ1-2,CASSLVPVYGYTF
.,TRBV7-8,TRBJ2-1,CASSPPRGGYNEQFF
TRBD1,TRBV4-3,TRBJ2-7,CASSQDAGGIYEQYF
.,TRBV5-4,TRBJ2-5,CASSFDGQWEETQYF
TRBD2,TRBV18,TRBJ2-2,CASSPTLPGLAGGPFTGELFF
.,TRBV28,TRBJ2-5,CASSPGKGVQETQYF
.,TRBV11-1,TRBJ1-1,CASSKGGALEAFF
.,TRBV28,TRBJ2-3,CASLTGGSGSDTQYF
TRBD1,TRBV11-2,TRBJ1-5,CASSLGRGRGPRQPQHF
.,TRBV5-6,TRBJ2-1,CASSWRELGNEQFF
TRBD2,TRBV7-2,TRBJ2-5,CASSLGGRDETQYF
TRBD2,TRBV9,TRBJ2-7,CASSVGLAGGPSSEQYF
.,TRBV6-5,TRBJ1-2,CASSPLSEGSNGYTF
.,TRBV5-6,TRBJ1-2,CASQGQGGYGYTF